This T cell receptor (beta chain) is from a study of OX40 agonist ivuxolimab in advanced cancers. About the study: Intravenous ivuxolimab was administered to patients every 2 weeks at 0.01 to 10 mg/kg. A mean age of roughly 66 years, range roughly 20 to 80, was recorded, and about 83% were male. Under the entry rules, prior anti-PD-1, anti-PD-L1 or anti-CTLA-4 therapy was allowed, and more than 35% had some.

As for this clone: Antigen specificity is unknown.

This table comes from immunoSEQ multiplex PCR, and its TCRdb copy is limited to in-frame clones, with some not included. This table has 20,000 to 25,000 clones, roughly 84% appearing once. Findings and limits, study-wide: At 0.1 to 3.0 mg/kg, clonal expansion of CD4+ and CD8+ blood T cells had occurred by week 6.

Deletions cut 7 bases from V and 3 bases from J, with 10 bases between. Looked up from germline, CDR1 is SGHAT and CDR2 is FQNNGV. This CDR3 is 13 amino acids long. The material was CD4+ or CD8+ T cells sorted from blood, obtained in a trial of the OX40 agonist ivuxolimab. V gene TRBV11-2 combines with J gene TRBJ1-3, with D unclear. The sequence was obtained from an adult with an advanced solid tumor such as melanoma, head and neck, liver or kidney cancer. The CDR3 is CASNSGIGNTIYF. DNA for the CDR3: TGTGCCAGCAACTCGGGGATTGGAAACACCATATATTTT.